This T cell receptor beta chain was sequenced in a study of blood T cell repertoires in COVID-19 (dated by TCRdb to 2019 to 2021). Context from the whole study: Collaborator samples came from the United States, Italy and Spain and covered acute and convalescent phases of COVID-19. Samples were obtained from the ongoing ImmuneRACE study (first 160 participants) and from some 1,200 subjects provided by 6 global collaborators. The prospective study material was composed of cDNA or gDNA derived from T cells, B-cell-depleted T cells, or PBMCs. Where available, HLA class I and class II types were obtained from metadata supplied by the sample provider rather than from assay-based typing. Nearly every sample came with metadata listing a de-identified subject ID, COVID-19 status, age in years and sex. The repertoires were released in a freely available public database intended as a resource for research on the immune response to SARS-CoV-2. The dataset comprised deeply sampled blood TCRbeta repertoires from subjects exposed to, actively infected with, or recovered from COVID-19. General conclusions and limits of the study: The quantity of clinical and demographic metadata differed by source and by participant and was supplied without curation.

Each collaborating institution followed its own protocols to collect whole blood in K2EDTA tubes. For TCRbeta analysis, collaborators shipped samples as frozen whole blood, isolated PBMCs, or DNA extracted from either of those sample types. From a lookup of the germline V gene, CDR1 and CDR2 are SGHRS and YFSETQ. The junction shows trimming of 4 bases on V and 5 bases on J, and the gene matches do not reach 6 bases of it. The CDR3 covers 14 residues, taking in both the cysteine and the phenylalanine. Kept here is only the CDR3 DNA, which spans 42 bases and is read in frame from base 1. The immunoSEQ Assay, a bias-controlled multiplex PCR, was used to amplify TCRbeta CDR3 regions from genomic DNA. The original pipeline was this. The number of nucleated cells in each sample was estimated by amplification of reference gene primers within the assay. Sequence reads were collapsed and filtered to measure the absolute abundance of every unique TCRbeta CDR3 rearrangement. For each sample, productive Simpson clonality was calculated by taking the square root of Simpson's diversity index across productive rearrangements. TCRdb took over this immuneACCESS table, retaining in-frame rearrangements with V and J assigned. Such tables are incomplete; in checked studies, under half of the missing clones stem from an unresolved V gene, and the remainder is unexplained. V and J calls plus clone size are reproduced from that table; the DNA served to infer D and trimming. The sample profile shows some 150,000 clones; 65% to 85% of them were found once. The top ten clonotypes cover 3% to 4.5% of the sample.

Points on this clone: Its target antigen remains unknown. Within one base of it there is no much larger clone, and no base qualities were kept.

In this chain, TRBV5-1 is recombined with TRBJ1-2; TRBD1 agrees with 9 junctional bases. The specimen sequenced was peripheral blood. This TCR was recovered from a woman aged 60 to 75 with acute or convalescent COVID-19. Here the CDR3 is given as CASSPDRGAYGYTF. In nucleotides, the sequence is TGCGCCAGCAGCCCCGACAGGGGGGCTTATGGCTACACCTTC.